The present T cell receptor (beta chain) was sequenced within a study of Ad26.COV2.S vaccination and SARS-CoV-2 variants. At the level of the study: Ad26.COV2.S was injected intramuscularly once or twice, 56 days apart.

Only in-frame clones appear in the TCRdb table, and some are missing; sequencing was by immunoSEQ multiplex PCR. The profile covers 400,000 to 450,000 clones, with 80% to 95% appearing a single time and around 4.2% taken by the ten largest. V lost 3 bases, J lost 1 base, and 6 bases stayed unmatched. Per the germline V gene, CDR1 is SGHVS and CDR2 is FQNEAQ. The length of the CDR3 is 16 residues. Treatment denoted: roughly 18 received Ad26.COV2.S at low or high dose, single or two shots; about 5 received placebo; per-sample allocation not given. Sampling happened 63 days after the first vaccine or placebo injection.

The rearrangement uses TRBV7-8 and TRBJ2-1, with 7 bases fitting TRBD2. This material consisted of peripheral blood, taken in a trial of Ad26.COV2.S vaccine versus placebo. The receptor was isolated from a person between 18 and 65 years old who received the Ad26.COV2.S COVID-19 vaccine or a placebo. The CDR3 protein is CASSLGGGTSYNEQFF. The DNA for the CDR3 is TGTGCCAGCAGCTTGGGGGGGGGTACATCCTACAATGAGCAGTTCTTC.